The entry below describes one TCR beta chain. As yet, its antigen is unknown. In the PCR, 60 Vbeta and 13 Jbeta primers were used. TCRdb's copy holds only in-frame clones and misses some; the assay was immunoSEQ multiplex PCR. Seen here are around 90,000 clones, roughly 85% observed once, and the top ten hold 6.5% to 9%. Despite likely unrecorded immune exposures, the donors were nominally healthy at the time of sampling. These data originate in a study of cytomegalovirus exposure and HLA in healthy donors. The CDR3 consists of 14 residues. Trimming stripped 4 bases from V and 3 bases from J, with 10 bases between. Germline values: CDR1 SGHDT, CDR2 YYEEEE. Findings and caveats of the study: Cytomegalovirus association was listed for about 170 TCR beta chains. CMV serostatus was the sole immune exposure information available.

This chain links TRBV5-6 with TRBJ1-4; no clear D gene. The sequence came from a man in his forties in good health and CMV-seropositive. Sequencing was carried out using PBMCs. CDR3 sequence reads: CASSLHEANEKLFF. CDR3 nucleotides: TGTGCCAGCAGCCTCCACGAGGCTAATGAAAAACTGTTTTTT.